The rows below give T cell receptor beta chains drawn from one sample of a study of OX40 agonist ivuxolimab in advanced cancers. Sequencing was performed with immunoSEQ multiplex PCR; in TCRdb, only in-frame clones are kept and a portion is missing. This sample has about 47,000 clones; approximately 80% occur once, and the top ten carry roughly 23%. Sequencing used CD4+ or CD8+ T cells sorted from blood, obtained in a trial of the OX40 agonist ivuxolimab. The receptors stem from an adult with an advanced solid tumor such as melanoma, head and neck, liver or kidney cancer. CDR3s include the opening cysteine and the closing phenylalanine or tryptophan. The D gene is left open where the match is weak. Not every row has a clone size; where given, it reads once, few, many or a size class.

>TRBV19|-|-|TRBJ1-1
CASMVRGNTEAFF
TGTGCCAGTATGGTCAGGGGGAACACTGAAGCTTTCTTT
>TRBV7-8|TRBD1|-|TRBJ2-5
CASSLDRGPSRAQYF
TGTGCCAGCAGCCTAGACAGGGGCCCATCCCGGGCCCAGTACTTC
>TRBV18|-|-|TRBJ2-7
CASSPDLYYEQYF
TGTGCCAGCTCACCTGACCTCTACTACGAGCAGTACTTC
>TRBV6-6|TRBD2|-|TRBJ2-3
CASSYTSGSTDTQYF
TGTGCCAGCAGTTACACTAGCGGGAGCACAGATACGCAGTATTTT
>TRBV9|TRBD1|-|TRBJ1-2
CASSEGTGGGNYGYTF
TGTGCCAGCAGCGAGGGGACAGGGGGAGGGAACTATGGCTACACCTTC
>TRBV19|-|-|TRBJ2-1
CASSIRASEEQFF
TGTGCCAGTAGTATCAGGGCTAGTGAAGAGCAGTTCTTC
>TRBV4-1|-|-|TRBJ2-4
CASSQDLAKNIQYF
TGCGCCAGCAGCCAAGATCTAGCCAAAAACATTCAGTACTTC
>TRBV30|TRBD2|-|TRBJ2-7
CALSGSSLLEQYF
TGTGCCTTGAGCGGGAGCTCCCTCCTCGAGCAGTACTTC
>TRBV28|-|-|TRBJ1-5
CASSPDSDRWGNQPQHF
TGTGCCAGCAGCCCGGACAGCGATAGATGGGGAAATCAGCCCCAGCATTTT
>TRBV18|-|-|TRBJ1-5
CASSPKAEYSNQPQHF
TGTGCCAGCTCACCAAAGGCCGAATATAGCAATCAGCCCCAGCATTTT
>TRBV4-1|TRBD2|once|TRBJ2-1
CASRHAAVAGGHNEQFF
TGCGCCAGCAGGCACGCCGCGGTAGCGGGAGGTCACAATGAGCAGTTCTTC
>TRBV27|-|-|TRBJ2-4
CASSQQGPVAKNIQYF
TGTGCCAGCAGCCAACAGGGCCCTGTAGCCAAAAACATTCAGTACTTC
>TRBV29-1|TRBD1|-|TRBJ1-2
CSVETQGANYGYTF
TGCAGCGTTGAAACGCAGGGGGCTAACTATGGCTACACCTTC
>TRBV5-5|-|-|TRBJ1-1
CASSFFGQLNTEAFF
TGTGCCAGCAGCTTTTTTGGACAGCTGAACACTGAAGCTTTCTTT
>TRBV4-1|-|-|TRBJ1-2
CASSQVAPGLKANYGYTF
TGCGCCAGCAGCCAAGTCGCTCCGGGACTGAAAGCTAACTATGGCTACACCTTC
>TRBV5-1|TRBD1|-|TRBJ1-1
CASSLGQGASTEAFF
TGCGCCAGCAGCTTGGGACAGGGGGCGTCCACTGAAGCTTTCTTT
>TRBV9|TRBD1|-|TRBJ1-2
CASTLGQDYGYTF
TGTGCCAGCACCCTGGGACAGGATTATGGCTACACCTTC
>TRBV7-9|-|few|TRBJ2-1
CASSSLASSYNEQFF
TGTGCCAGCAGCTCACTCGCGAGCTCCTACAATGAGCAGTTCTTC
>TRBV4-3|-|once|TRBJ2-1
CASSPAGAEEQFF
TGCGCCAGCAGCCCGGCAGGGGCAGAAGAGCAGTTCTTC
>TRBV5-6|TRBD2|-|TRBJ2-7
CASRSGTSGPTYEQYF
TGTGCCAGCAGGTCCGGGACTAGCGGGCCCACCTACGAGCAGTACTTC
>TRBV9|TRBD2|-|TRBJ2-3
CASAGERGLDTQYF
TGTGCCAGCGCTGGGGAGCGGGGGCTTGATACGCAGTATTTT
>TRBV4-2|-|-|TRBJ2-3
CASSLTLTDTQYF
TGTGCCAGCAGCTTAACTCTCACAGATACGCAGTATTTT
>TRBV30|TRBD1|-|TRBJ1-6
CAWGGGTVNSPLHF
TGTGCCTGGGGAGGGGGGACAGTAAATTCACCCCTCCACTTT
>TRBV27|TRBD1|few|TRBJ1-5
CASSLQGASNQPQHF
TGTGCCAGCAGTTTACAGGGGGCCTCCAATCAGCCCCAGCATTTT
>TRBV4-1|TRBD1|-|TRBJ2-1
CASSQAGQGSDEQFF
TGCGCCAGCAGCCAAGCTGGACAGGGGTCAGATGAGCAGTTCTTC
>TRBV6-5|-|-|TRBJ1-2
CASSYRSDSYGYTF
TGTGCCAGCAGTTACCGTTCGGACAGCTATGGCTACACCTTC
>TRBV6-1|TRBD1|-|TRBJ1-5
CASSEGTGYSNQPQHF
TGTGCCAGCAGTGAAGGGACAGGGTATAGCAATCAGCCCCAGCATTTT
>TRBV5-1|-|-|TRBJ2-3
CASSLVADTDTQYF
TGCGCCAGCAGCTTGGTGGCGGACACAGATACGCAGTATTTT
>TRBV19|TRBD2|-|TRBJ2-3
CASSTLAGGDTQYF
TGTGCCAGTAGTACGCTAGCGGGAGGAGATACGCAGTATTTT
>TRBV2|TRBD2|-|TRBJ2-1
CASSELADYNEQFF
TGTGCCAGCAGTGAGCTAGCGGACTACAATGAGCAGTTCTTC
>TRBV10-3|TRBD2|-|TRBJ2-3
CAISESSSGMITDTQYF
TGTGCCATCAGTGAGTCGAGTAGCGGGATGATTACAGATACGCAGTATTTT
>TRBV19|-|-|TRBJ1-2
CASSIDFSQGYGYTF
TGTGCCAGTAGTATAGATTTTTCACAGGGCTATGGCTACACCTTC
>TRBV5-1|-|-|TRBJ2-7
CASSLLDGLATYEQYF
TGCGCCAGCAGCTTATTGGATGGCTTGGCCACCTACGAGCAGTACTTC
>TRBV2|TRBD1|-|TRBJ1-1
CASFSPTGGWDTEAFF
TGTGCCAGCTTCTCCCCCACAGGGGGCTGGGACACTGAAGCTTTCTTT
>TRBV29-1|TRBD1|-|TRBJ2-1
CSVEGQGLDNEQFF
TGCAGCGTTGAGGGACAGGGCCTGGACAATGAGCAGTTCTTC
>TRBV21-1|-|-|TRBJ2-1
CASSKEARGYDNEQFF
TGTGCCAGCAGCAAAGAGGCCAGGGGCTACGACAATGAGCAGTTCTTC
>TRBV4-2|TRBD1|-|TRBJ1-5
CASSFLGTGGSNQPQHF
TGTGCCAGCAGCTTCTTGGGGACAGGGGGTAGCAATCAGCCCCAGCATTTT
>TRBV10-1|TRBD2|-|TRBJ2-7
CASSGTSGSYEQYF
TGCGCCAGCAGTGGGACTAGCGGGAGTTACGAGCAGTACTTC
>TRBV7-6|TRBD2|once|TRBJ2-5
CASKWREGPLETQYF
TGTGCCAGCAAGTGGCGGGAGGGCCCTCTGGAGACCCAGTACTTC
>TRBV6-6|-|-|TRBJ2-4
CASCPGGLGNIQYF
TGTGCCAGCTGTCCAGGGGGACTGGGAAACATTCAGTACTTC
>TRBV7-9|-|-|TRBJ2-1
CASSPRDNNEQFF
TGTGCCAGCAGCCCTCGGGACAACAATGAGCAGTTCTTC
>TRBV30|TRBD1|-|TRBJ1-1
CAWSPGQGFTEAFF
TGTGCCTGGAGCCCGGGACAGGGGTTTACTGAAGCTTTCTTT